This record looks at one TCR beta chain sequence and its context. The antigen is unknown. Sequenced material consisted of expressed TCRB transcripts (all of the isolated RNA was reverse transcribed). Measured with immunoSEQ multiplex PCR; TCRdb has only the in-frame clones, and not every one. The top ten clones hold around 0.045% of a sample with 300,000 to 350,000 clones, about 20% of them seen once. A heparinised blood draw that averaged around 100 mL was obtained once from each donor. V shed 7 bases and J 3 bases; nucleotides not matched to a gene: 6. The CDR3 runs 15 residues. In germline, CDR1 is SQVTM, CDR2 ANQGSEA. This entry comes from a study of beta chain features in type 1 diabetes. In the study overall: Patient and healthy donor groups were alike in age, gender and cell yields.

Study outcomes and limitations: For Type 1 diabetes patients, all four CD4+ subsets carried TCRB CDR3s that were moderately but significantly shorter. A pattern of fewer insertions and more deletions at VDJ junctions was seen in type 1 diabetes patients.

The sequence derives from a woman younger than 35 in good health. V usage is TRBV29-1 and J usage is TRBJ2-3; 14 bases map to TRBD2. The specimen was naive CD4+ T cells from blood. The CDR3 here is CSAQGTSGGTDTQYF. In nucleotides, the CDR3 is TGCAGCGCCCAGGGGACTAGCGGGGGTACAGATACGCAGTATTTT.